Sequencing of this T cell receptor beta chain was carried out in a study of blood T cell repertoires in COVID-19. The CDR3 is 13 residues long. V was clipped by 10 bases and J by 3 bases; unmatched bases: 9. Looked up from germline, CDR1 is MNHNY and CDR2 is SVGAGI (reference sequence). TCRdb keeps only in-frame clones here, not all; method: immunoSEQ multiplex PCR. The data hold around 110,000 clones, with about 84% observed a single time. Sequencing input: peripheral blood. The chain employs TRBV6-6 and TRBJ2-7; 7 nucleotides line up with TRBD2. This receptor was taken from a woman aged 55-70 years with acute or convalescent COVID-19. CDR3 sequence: CATSRGGGYEQYF. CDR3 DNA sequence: TGTGCCACCTCGCGCGGGGGAGGCTACGAGCAGTACTTC.